This T cell receptor (beta chain) emerged from a study of blood T cells in healthy people across ages. The study's findings and limits: Across the age range, TCR beta diversity per million T cells fell in a roughly linear way.

Sample-barcoded 5' priming and a J-beta primer mix drove a second PCR of roughly 6 to 12 cycles. A template-switch adaptor that had 12 random nucleotides put a tag on each cDNA molecule. One entry per CDR3 protein results from TCRdb running MiXCR on the 5' RACE reads. The sample shows about 1,800,000 distinct CDR3 sequences, 28% of them seen only once. Points on this clonotype: The antigen is undetermined.

V lost 5 bases and J lost 6; bases outside the gene matches: 10. CDR1 and CDR2 (germline): DFQATT, SNEGSKA (reference sequence). The CDR3 totals 14 residues. The rearrangement joins TRBV20-1 to TRBJ1-5; 7 bases line up with TRBD1. Sample: blood. The clonotype comes from a woman aged 25 to 45 in good health. This CDR3 reads CSAARQGTSQPQHF. CDR3 sequence (DNA): TGCAGTGCTGCCAGACAGGGTACGAGTCAGCCCCAGCATTTT.